A single sample is the source of the 11 T cell receptor beta chains below, sequenced in a study of blood T cell repertoires in COVID-19. Here immunoSEQ multiplex PCR was the method, and the copy in TCRdb shows in-frame clones only, minus some. The repertoire holds 250,000 to 400,000 clones, with about 87% as singletons. Sequencing input: peripheral blood. These TCRs come from a woman aged 30 to 39 with COVID-19, enrolled during active disease.

CDR3 bases: TGCGCCAGCAGCCAACTTCCGGGAGCGGAGACCCAGTACTTC. Translation gives CASSQLPGAETQYF. The chain is built from TRBV5-1 and TRBJ2-5; tentative D call: TRBD2 (6 bases). The CDR3 is made up of 14 amino acids. Germline V gene lookup returns CDR1 SGHRS and CDR2 YFSETQ. V lost 4 bases and J lost 5, with 15 bases in between.

V usage is TRBV3-1 (or the pseudogene TRBV3-2) and J usage is TRBJ1-1, with D possibly TRBD1 on 6 matching bases. Germline V gives CDR1 LGHDT, CDR2 YNNKEL (reference sequence). The CDR3 consists of 14 residues. V shed 3 bases and J shed 2 bases, with 10 bases lying between them. This chain's CDR3 is CASSHGGANTEAFF. The CDR3 region has the DNA TGTGCCAGCAGCCATGGGGGGGCCAACACTGAAGCTTTCTTT.

The chain is built from TRBV5-1 and TRBJ1-2, with TRBD1 as a possible D gene (5 bases). Germline CDR1 and CDR2: SGHRS and YFSETQ. The CDR3 extends over 14 amino acids. With 4 bases removed from V and 0 bases from J, the gap between germline ends came to 10 bases. The DNA for the CDR3 is TGCGCCAGCAGCCCCTCGGGGGCTAACTATGGCTACACCTTC. Translation: CASSPSGANYGYTF.

The chain has TRBV9 and TRBJ2-7, with a tentative D call TRBD1 (6 bases). V shed 2 bases and J shed 0 bases, with 9 bases lying between them. The CDR3 has 14 amino acids. Germline CDR1 SGDLS, CDR2 YYNGEE. The CDR3 sequence: CASSVTGSSYEQYF. CDR3 nucleotide sequence: TGTGCCAGCAGCGTTACAGGGAGCTCCTACGAGCAGTACTTC.

V and J are TRBV5-1 and TRBJ2-2; 15 bases are shared with TRBD2. Unmatched junction bases numbered 5, after V lost 2 bases and J lost 6 bases. CDR1 and CDR2 (germline): SGHRS, YFSETQ. The CDR3 is 17 residues long. The CDR3 nucleotides read TGCGCCAGCAGCTTCGGACTAGCGGGGGGGCCAGCCGGGGAGCTGTTTTTT. Its translation: CASSFGLAGGPAGELFF.

This clone was seen only once. The gene calls are TRBV11-2 and TRBJ1-2; D unresolved. The CDR3 loop spans 13 amino acids. Per the germline V gene, CDR1 is SGHAT and CDR2 is FQNNGV. Deletions cut 5 bases from V and 9 bases from J, with 16 bases between. The DNA of the CDR3 is TGTGCCAGCAGCCCCGGAATAAGGAGAAGCTACACCTTC. Translating it yields CASSPGIRRSYTF. The entire variable domain, with the rest obtained from reference TRBV11-2 and TRBJ1-2, is as follows: EAGVAQSPRYKIIEKRQSVAFWCNPISGHATLYWYQQILGQGPKLLIQFQNNGVVDDSQLPKDRFSAERLKGVDSTLKIQPAKLEDSAVYLCASSPGIRRSYTFGSGTRLTVV.

Worth noting for this clone: Germline and junction disagree at one end, which may indicate a read error. The chain is built from TRBV2 and TRBJ1-2, with D uncertain. This CDR3 comprises 10 residues. The germline gives CDR1 SNHLY, CDR2 FYNNEI. The CDR3: CASRAIQVNF. In DNA, the CDR3 is TGTGCCAGCAGGGCCATTCAAGTAAACTTC.

The J gene is TRBJ1-6, the V gene TRBV7-3; unclear D gene. The CDR3 covers 15 residues. From germline, CDR1 is SGHTA and CDR2 FQGTGA. The V end was cut by 2 bases, the J end by 7 bases, with 12 bases between. CDR3 loop: CASSLGGSWNSPLHF. CDR3 nucleotides: TGTGCCAGCAGCTTAGGCGGCAGTTGGAATTCACCCCTCCACTTT.

The chain couples TRBV2 to TRBJ1-5; tentative D call: TRBD1 (6 bases). Trimming took off 6 bases at V and 4 bases at J, with 13 bases between the two ends. Germline V gene sequence: CDR1 SNHLY, CDR2 FYNNEI. The CDR3 consists of 14 residues. Here the CDR3 reads CASRHRVFNQPQHF. CDR3 nucleotide sequence: TGTGCCAGCAGACACAGGGTTTTTAATCAGCCCCAGCATTTT.

The chain couples TRBV5-4 to TRBJ1-2, with 12 bases that match TRBD1. The CDR3 sequence is 15 residues long. Germline-derived CDR1 and CDR2 are SGHNT and YYREEE (reference sequence). V lost 4 bases, J lost 2 bases, and 3 bases stayed unmatched. The CDR3 is CASSKGQGANYGYTF. The CDR3 DNA sequence: TGTGCCAGCAGCAAGGGACAGGGGGCGAACTATGGCTACACCTTC. The full variable domain, rest sourced from reference TRBV5-4 and TRBJ1-2, is ETGVTQSPTHLIKTRGQQVTLRCSSQSGHNTVSWYQQALGQGPQFIFQYYREEENGRGNFPPRFSGLQFPNYSSELNVNALELDDSALYLCASSKGQGANYGYTFGSGTRLTVV.

CDR3 residues: CASSRGGQGNSPLHF. CDR3 bases: TGTGCCAGCAGTAGGGGGGGTCAGGGGAATTCACCCCTCCACTTT. The gene calls are TRBV6-5 and TRBJ1-6; tentative D call: TRBD1 (6 bases). V dropped 5 bases and J dropped 7 bases, with 15 bases sitting between them. The CDR3 length is 15 residues. Germline CDR1 reads MNHEY; CDR2 reads SVGAGI.